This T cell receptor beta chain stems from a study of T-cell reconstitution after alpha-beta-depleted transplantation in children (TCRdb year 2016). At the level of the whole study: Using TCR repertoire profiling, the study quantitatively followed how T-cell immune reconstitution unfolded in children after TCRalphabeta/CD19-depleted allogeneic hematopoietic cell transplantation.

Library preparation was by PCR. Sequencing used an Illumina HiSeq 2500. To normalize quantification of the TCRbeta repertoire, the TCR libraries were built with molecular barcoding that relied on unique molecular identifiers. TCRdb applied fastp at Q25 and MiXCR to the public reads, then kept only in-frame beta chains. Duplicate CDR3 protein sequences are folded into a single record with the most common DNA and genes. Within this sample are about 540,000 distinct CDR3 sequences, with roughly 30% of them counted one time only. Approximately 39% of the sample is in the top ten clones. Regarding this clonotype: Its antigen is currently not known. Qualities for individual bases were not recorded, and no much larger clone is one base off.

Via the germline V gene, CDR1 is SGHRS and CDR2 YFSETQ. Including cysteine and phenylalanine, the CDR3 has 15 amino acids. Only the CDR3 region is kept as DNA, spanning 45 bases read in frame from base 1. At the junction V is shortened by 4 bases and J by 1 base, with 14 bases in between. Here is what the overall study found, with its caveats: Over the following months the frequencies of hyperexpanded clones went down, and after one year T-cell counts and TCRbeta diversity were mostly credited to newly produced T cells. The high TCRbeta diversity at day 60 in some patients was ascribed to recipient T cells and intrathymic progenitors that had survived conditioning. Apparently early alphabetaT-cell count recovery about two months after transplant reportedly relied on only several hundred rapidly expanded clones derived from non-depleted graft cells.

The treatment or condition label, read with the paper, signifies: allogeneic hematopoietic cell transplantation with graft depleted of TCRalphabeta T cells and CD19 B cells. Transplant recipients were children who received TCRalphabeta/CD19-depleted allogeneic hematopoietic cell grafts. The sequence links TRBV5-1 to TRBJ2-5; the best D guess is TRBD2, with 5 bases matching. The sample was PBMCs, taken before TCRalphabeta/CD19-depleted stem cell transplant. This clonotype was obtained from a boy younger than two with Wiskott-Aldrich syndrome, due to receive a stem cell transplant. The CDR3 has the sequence CASSISARGQETQYF. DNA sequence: TGCGCCAGCAGCATCTCGGCCCGGGGCCAAGAGACCCAGTACTTC.